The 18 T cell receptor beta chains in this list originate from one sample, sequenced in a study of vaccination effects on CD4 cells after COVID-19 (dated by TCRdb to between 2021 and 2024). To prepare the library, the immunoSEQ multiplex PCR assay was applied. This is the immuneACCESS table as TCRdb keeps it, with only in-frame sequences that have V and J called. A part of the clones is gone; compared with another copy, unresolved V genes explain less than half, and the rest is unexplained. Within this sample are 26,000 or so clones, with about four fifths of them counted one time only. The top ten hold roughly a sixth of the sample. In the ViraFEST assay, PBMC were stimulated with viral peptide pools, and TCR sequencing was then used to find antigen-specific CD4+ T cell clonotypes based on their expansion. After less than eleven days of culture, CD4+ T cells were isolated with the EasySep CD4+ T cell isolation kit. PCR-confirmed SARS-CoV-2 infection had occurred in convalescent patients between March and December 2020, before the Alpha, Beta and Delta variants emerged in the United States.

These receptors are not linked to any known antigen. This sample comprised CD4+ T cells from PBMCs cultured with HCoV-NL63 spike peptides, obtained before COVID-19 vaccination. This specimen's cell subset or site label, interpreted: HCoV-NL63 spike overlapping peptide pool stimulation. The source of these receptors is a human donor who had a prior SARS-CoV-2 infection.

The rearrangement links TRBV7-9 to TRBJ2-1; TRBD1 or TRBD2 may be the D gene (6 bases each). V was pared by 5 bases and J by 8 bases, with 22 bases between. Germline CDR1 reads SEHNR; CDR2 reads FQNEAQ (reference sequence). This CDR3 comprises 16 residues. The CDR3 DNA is TGTGCCAGCAGCCCGTTGTGGGGGGCCTCCTCCGATGAGCAGTTCTTC. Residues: CASSPLWGASSDEQFF.

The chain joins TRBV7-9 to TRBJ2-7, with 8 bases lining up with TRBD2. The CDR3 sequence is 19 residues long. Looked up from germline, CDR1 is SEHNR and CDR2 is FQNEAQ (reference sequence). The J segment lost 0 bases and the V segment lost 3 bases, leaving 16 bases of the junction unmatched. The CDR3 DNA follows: TGTGCCAGCAGCTTTGCTAAGCCTAGCGGGCCGCGGAGCTCCTACGAGCAGTACTTC. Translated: CASSFAKPSGPRSSYEQYF.

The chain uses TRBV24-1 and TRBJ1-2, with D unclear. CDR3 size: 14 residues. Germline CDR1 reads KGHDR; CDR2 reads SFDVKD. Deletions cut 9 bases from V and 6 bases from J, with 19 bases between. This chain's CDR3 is CATPPVVGRHGYTF. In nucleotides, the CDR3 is TGTGCCACCCCCCCTGTGGTAGGGAGGCATGGCTACACCTTC.

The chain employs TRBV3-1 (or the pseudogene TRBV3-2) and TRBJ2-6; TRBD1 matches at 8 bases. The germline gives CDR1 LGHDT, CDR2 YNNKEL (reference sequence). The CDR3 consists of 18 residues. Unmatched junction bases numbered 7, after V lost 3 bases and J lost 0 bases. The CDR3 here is CASSHTGGYISGANVLTF. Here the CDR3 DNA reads TGTGCCAGCAGCCACACAGGGGGTTATATCTCTGGGGCCAACGTCCTGACTTTC.

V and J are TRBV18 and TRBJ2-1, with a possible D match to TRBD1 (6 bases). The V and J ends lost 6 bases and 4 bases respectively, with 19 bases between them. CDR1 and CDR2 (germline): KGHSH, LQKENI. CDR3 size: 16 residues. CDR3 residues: CASSLNRVGEYNEQFF. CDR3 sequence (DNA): TGTGCCAGCTCGCTCAACAGGGTAGGAGAATACAATGAGCAGTTCTTC.

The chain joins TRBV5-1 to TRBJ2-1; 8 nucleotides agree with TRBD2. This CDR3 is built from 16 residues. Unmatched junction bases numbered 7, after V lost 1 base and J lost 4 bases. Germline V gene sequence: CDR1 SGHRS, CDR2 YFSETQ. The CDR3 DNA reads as TGCGCCAGCAGCTTGTTAACGGGAGGGCCGTACAATGAGCAGTTCTTC. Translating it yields CASSLLTGGPYNEQFF.

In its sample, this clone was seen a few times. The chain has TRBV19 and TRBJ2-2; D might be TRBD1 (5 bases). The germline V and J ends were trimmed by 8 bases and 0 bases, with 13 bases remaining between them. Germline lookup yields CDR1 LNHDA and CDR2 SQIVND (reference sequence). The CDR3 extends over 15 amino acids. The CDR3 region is CASGVGRANTGELFF. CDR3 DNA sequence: TGTGCCAGTGGGGTTGGCAGGGCGAACACCGGGGAGCTGTTTTTT.

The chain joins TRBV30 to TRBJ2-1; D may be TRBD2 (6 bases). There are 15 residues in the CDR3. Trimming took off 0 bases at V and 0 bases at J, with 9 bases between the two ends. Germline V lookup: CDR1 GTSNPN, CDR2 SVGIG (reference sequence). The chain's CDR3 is CAWSVNGGSYNEQFF. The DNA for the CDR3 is TGTGCCTGGAGTGTAAACGGGGGCTCCTACAATGAGCAGTTCTTC.

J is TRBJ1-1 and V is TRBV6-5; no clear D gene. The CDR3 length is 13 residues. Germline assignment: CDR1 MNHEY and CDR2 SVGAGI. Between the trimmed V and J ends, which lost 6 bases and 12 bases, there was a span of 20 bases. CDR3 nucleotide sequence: TGTGCCAGCAGGGATCAACAGCCCCCGCGGACTTTCTTT. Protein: CASRDQQPPRTFF.

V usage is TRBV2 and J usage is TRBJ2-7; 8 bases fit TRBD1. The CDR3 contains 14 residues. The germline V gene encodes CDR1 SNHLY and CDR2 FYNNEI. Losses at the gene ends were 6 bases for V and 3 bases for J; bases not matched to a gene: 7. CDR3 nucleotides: TGTGCCAGCAGGAAACAGGGGGATCGCTACGAGCAGTACTTC. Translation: CASRKQGDRYEQYF.

The CDR3 sequence: CASSPGPGASNYGYTF. The CDR3, as DNA: TGTGCCAGCAGCCCCGGGCCAGGAGCGTCAAACTATGGCTACACCTTC. The chain recombines TRBV7-3 with TRBJ1-2; D not resolved. This CDR3 spans 16 amino acids. Per germline, CDR1 SGHTA and CDR2 FQGTGA. V was pared by 5 bases and J by 2 bases, with 18 bases between. Drawing the rest from reference TRBV7-3 and TRBJ1-2, the complete variable domain is GAGVSQTPSNKVTEKGKYVELRCDPISGHTALYWYRQSLGQGPEFLIYFQGTGAADDSGLPNDRFFAVRPEGSVSTLKIQRTERGDSAVYLCASSPGPGASNYGYTFGSGTRLTVV.

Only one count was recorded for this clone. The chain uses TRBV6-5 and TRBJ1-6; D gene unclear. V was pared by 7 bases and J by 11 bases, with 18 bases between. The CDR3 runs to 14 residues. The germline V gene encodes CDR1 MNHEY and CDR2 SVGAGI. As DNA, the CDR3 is TGTGCCAGCAAATCGTCAGGCCGGTTTACACCCCTCCACTTT. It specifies CASKSSGRFTPLHF.

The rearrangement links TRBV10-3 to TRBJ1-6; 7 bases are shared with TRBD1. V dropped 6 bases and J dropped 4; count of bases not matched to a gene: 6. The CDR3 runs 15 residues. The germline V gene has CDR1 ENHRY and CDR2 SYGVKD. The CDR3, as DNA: TGTGCCATCAGCCGGGGACAGCAATATAATTCACCCCTCCACTTT. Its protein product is CAISRGQQYNSPLHF.

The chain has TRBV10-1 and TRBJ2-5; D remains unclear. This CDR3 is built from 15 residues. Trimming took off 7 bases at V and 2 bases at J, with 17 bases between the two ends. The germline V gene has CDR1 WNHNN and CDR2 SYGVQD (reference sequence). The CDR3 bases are TGCGCCAGCACCCATCCAGGCCTGGAACAAGAGACCCAGTACTTC. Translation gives CASTHPGLEQETQYF.

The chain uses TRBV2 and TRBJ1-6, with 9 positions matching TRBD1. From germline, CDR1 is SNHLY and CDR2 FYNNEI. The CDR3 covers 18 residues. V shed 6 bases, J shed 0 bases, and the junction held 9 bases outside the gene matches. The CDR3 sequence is CASRDRGGQGSYNSPLHF. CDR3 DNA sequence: TGTGCCAGCAGAGACAGGGGGGGACAAGGCTCCTATAATTCACCCCTCCACTTT.

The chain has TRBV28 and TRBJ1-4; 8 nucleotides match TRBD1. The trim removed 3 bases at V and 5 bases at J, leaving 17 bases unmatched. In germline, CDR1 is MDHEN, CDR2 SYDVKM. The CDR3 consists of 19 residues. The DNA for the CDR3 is TGTGCCAGCAGTTTTTGGGCCGGGGGCAGGGGACAGGAGAATGAAAAACTGTTTTTT. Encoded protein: CASSFWAGGRGQENEKLFF.

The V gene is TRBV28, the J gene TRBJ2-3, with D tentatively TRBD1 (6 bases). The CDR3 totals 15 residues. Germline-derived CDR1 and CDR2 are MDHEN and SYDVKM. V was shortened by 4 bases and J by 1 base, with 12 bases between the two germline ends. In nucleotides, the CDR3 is TGTGCCAGCAGTTCCCCGGCAGGGGGCACAGATACGCAGTATTTT. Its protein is CASSSPAGGTDTQYF.

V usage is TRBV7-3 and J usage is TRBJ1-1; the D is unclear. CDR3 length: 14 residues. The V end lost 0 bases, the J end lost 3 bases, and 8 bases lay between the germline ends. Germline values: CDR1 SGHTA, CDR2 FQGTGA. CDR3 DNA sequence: TGTGCCAGCAGCTTAACGCCGGGTTACACTGAAGCTTTCTTT. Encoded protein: CASSLTPGYTEAFF.